What follows is one T cell receptor (beta chain) and its context. Germline assignment: CDR1 DFQATT and CDR2 SNEGSKA (reference sequence). V gave up 0 bases and J gave up 0 bases; unmatched junction bases: 7. The CDR3 extends over 17 amino acids. The data were obtained in a study of early T cells in non-severe SARS-CoV-2 infection. Individually, cDNA molecules had unique molecular identifiers attached to them. A single record per CDR3 protein comes from TCRdb applying MiXCR to the 5' RACE reads. The data show 55,000 to 80,000 distinct CDR3 sequences, under 14% seen once. Sequenced sample: whole blood. The receptor comes from an adult who was a healthcare worker with PCR-confirmed SARS-CoV-2 infection or an uninfected control (not recorded which). The chain links TRBV20-1 to TRBJ2-1, with TRBD2 matching over 8 bases. The CDR3 reads CSARDPVAGSSYNEQFF. Written as DNA, the CDR3 is TGCAGTGCTAGAGATCCTGTAGCGGGAAGCTCCTACAATGAGCAGTTCTTC.